The 17 T cell receptor beta chains in this list originate from one sample, sequenced in a study of neoadjuvant anti-PD-1 for oral cavity cancer. TCRdb keeps only in-frame clones here, not all; method: immunoSEQ multiplex PCR. In the table there are around 9,800 clones, under 65% of which are singletons. The sequencing used tumor tissue, collected before nivolumab (anti-PD-1) treatment. These receptors were taken from a person aged 35 to 85 with oral cavity squamous cell carcinoma.

V gene TRBV6-5 combines with J gene TRBJ2-7; 8 nucleotides line up with TRBD1. CDR1 and CDR2 (germline): MNHEY, SVGAGI. The CDR3 consists of 16 residues. V trimming: 0 bases; J trimming: 0 bases; junction bases outside the gene matches: 4. The CDR3 nucleotides are TGTGCCAGCAGTTACTCCCGGGACAGGCTCTCCTACGAGCAGTACTTC. Its translation: CASSYSRDRLSYEQYF.

V usage is TRBV19 and J usage is TRBJ1-5; possible D gene TRBD1, 6 bases. Per the germline V gene, CDR1 is LNHDA and CDR2 is SQIVND (reference sequence). There are 14 residues in the CDR3. Trimming left V 4 bases short and J 3 bases short, with 10 bases between. CDR3 sequence: CASSNQGNNQPQHF. The CDR3 DNA reads as TGTGCCAGTAGTAACCAGGGGAACAATCAGCCCCAGCATTTT.

There are a few counts of this clone. This chain links TRBV29-1 with TRBJ1-1; a possible D gene is TRBD1 (5 bases). Germline values: CDR1 SQVTM, CDR2 ANQGSEA. V lost 4 bases to trimming and J lost 1 base, with 16 bases between them. This CDR3 contains 15 residues. The CDR3: CSVVLQERGNTEAFF. The CDR3 DNA reads as TGCAGCGTTGTTCTACAGGAGCGGGGGAACACTGAAGCTTTCTTT.

The gene calls are TRBV5-1 and TRBJ2-1, with TRBD2 matching 10 bases. The trim removed 3 bases at V and 8 bases at J, leaving 11 bases unmatched. The CDR3 sequence is 16 residues long. The germline V gene encodes CDR1 SGHRS and CDR2 YFSETQ. The CDR3 bases are TGCGCCAGCAGCTCAACCAGCGGGGGGGCCACGGATGAGCAGTTCTTC. It translates to CASSSTSGGATDEQFF.

This clone was found once. This chain connects TRBV15 to TRBJ1-5; D uncertain. CDR3 length: 15 residues. The V gene lost 0 bases and the J gene lost 0 bases, with 6 bases spanning the gap. CDR1 is LNHNV and CDR2 is YYDKDF in the germline V gene (reference sequence). CDR3 region: CATSRDPVSNQPQHF. The CDR3 DNA is TGTGCCACCAGCAGAGATCCGGTTAGCAATCAGCCCCAGCATTTT.

Only a few counts were recorded for this clone. The chain combines TRBV7-8 with TRBJ2-1; TRBD2 matches 7 bases. The germline V gene encodes CDR1 SGHVS and CDR2 FQNEAQ. With V trimmed by 2 bases and J by 1 base, 5 bases remained unmatched. This CDR3 contains 16 residues. The CDR3 spells CASSLPTGGSYNEQFF. CDR3 DNA: TGTGCCAGCAGCTTACCGACGGGGGGTTCCTACAATGAGCAGTTCTTC.

This clone was observed a handful of times. The chain joins TRBV2 to TRBJ2-7, with TRBD1 matching 12 bases. J gave up 5 bases and V 5 bases, and 4 bases lay outside the gene matches. Germline V gene data show CDR1 as SNHLY and CDR2 as FYNNEI. CDR3 length equals 14 residues. Here the CDR3 DNA reads TGTGCCAGCAGTTGGGACAGGGGGCTCGACGAGCAGTACTTC. This sequence encodes CASSWDRGLDEQYF.

The chain couples TRBV9 to TRBJ2-3, with TRBD2 identical over 12 bases. The V gene's germline CDR1 is SGDLS and CDR2 YYNGEE. J gave up 1 base and V 1 base, and 1 base lay outside the gene matches. This CDR3 region has 16 residues. The CDR3 nucleotides read TGTGCCAGCAGCGTACTAGCGGGGGGGGGCACAGATACGCAGTATTTT. As protein: CASSVLAGGGTDTQYF.

V and J are TRBV6-5 and TRBJ1-6; a possible D gene is TRBD1 (5 bases). With 2 bases removed from V and 9 bases from J, the gap between germline ends came to 11 bases. Germline assignment: CDR1 MNHEY and CDR2 SVGAGI. There are 14 residues in the CDR3. This CDR3 reads CASSYGQGSSPLHF. DNA for the CDR3: TGTGCCAGCAGTTACGGGCAGGGATCTTCACCCCTCCACTTT.

The rearrangement uses TRBV14 and TRBJ1-1; no clear D gene. Between the trimmed V and J ends, which lost 5 bases and 1 base, there was a span of 5 bases. The CDR3 is made up of 12 amino acids. Germline CDR1 reads SGHDN; CDR2 reads FVKESK. The CDR3 loop reads CASSVENTEAFF. The CDR3 DNA is TGTGCCAGCAGCGTGGAGAACACTGAAGCTTTCTTT. Filled out from reference TRBV14 and TRBJ1-1, the complete variable domain reads EAGVTQFPSHSVIEKGQTVTLRCDPISGHDNLYWYRRVMGKEIKFLLHFVKESKQDESGMPNNRFLAERTGGTYSTLKVQPAELEDSGVYFCASSVENTEAFFGQGTRLTVV.

The V call is TRBV18, the J call TRBJ1-6; tentative D call: TRBD1 (5 bases). This CDR3 spans 15 amino acids. V lost 2 bases and J 7 bases, leaving 12 bases between the germline ends. The germline CDR1 and CDR2 sequences are KGHSH and LQKENI. CDR3 loop: CASSPRDGRNSPLHF. The CDR3, as DNA: TGTGCCAGCTCACCAAGGGACGGACGGAATTCACCCCTCCACTTT.

The V gene is TRBV6-1, the J gene TRBJ1-5; 7 bases are shared with TRBD1. With 3 bases clipped from V and 4 bases from J, the junction kept 3 bases outside the gene matches. Germline CDR1 and CDR2: MNHNS and SASEGT. The CDR3 contains 14 residues. The CDR3 loop is CASSEGQRNQPQHF. CDR3 DNA sequence: TGTGCCAGCAGTGAGGGACAGAGGAATCAGCCCCAGCATTTT.

The chain has TRBV27 and TRBJ2-3; 10 positions match TRBD2. The CDR3 runs 18 residues. The V and J ends lost 5 bases and 6 bases, in that order; junction bases with no gene match: 17. Germline V gene lookup returns CDR1 MNHEY and CDR2 SMNVEV (reference sequence). DNA for the CDR3: TGTGCCAGCAGTCCACCCCCCTTAGCGGGGGGCCCGAGGGATACGCAGTATTTT. This gives the protein CASSPPPLAGGPRDTQYF.

This clone was observed a few times. V is TRBV5-1 and J is TRBJ1-2; the D is unclear. The CDR3 contains 15 residues. Per the germline V gene, CDR1 is SGHRS and CDR2 is YFSETQ. Trimming left V 0 bases short and J 3 bases short, with 12 bases between. The CDR3 loop is CASSLGPTDDYGYTF. CDR3 in DNA: TGCGCCAGCAGCTTGGGCCCCACGGATGACTATGGCTACACCTTC.

This chain links TRBV7-1 with TRBJ2-3; D assignment may be TRBD1 or TRBD2 (5 bases each). TRBV7-1 has ORF status, its function being uncertain. The CDR3 contains 16 residues. V lost 5 bases, J lost 7 bases, and 22 bases lay in between. Written as DNA, the CDR3 is TGTGCCAGCAGCCCTGAAATTTTCCGGGACCCGAATACGCAGTATTTT. Residues: CASSPEIFRDPNTQYF.

The chain is built from TRBV5-6 and TRBJ2-1; 10 bases agree with TRBD1. V gave up 4 bases and J gave up 10 bases; unmatched junction bases: 11. This CDR3 has 15 amino acids. Germline V gene sequence: CDR1 SGHDT, CDR2 YYEEEE. The CDR3 reads CASSPPDRGTGEQFF. Written as DNA, the CDR3 is TGTGCCAGCAGCCCCCCGGACAGGGGGACGGGGGAGCAGTTCTTC.

The CDR3 DNA sequence: TGCGCCAGCAGCTTGGTTCGCGGTCCTCGGGATGGCTACACCTTC. Its protein is CASSLVRGPRDGYTF. The chain couples TRBV5-1 to TRBJ1-2; no clear D. The V end lost 0 bases, the J end lost 6 bases, and 15 bases lay between the germline ends. There are 15 residues in the CDR3. Germline V gene sequence: CDR1 SGHRS, CDR2 YFSETQ.